The clone carrying this T cell receptor (beta chain) appeared a few times. At one of its ends the junction is not consistent with the germline gene, which may arise from a read error. The length of the CDR3 is 18 residues. In germline, CDR1 is SGHDT, CDR2 YYEEEE. TCRdb fed the RT-PCR reads into MiXCR, producing one record per CDR3 protein. Seen here are under 550,000 distinct CDR3 sequences, under 8.5% observed once, and the top ten hold approximately 14%. This sample was included in a study of response to subunit inactivated influenza vaccine. This specimen consisted of PBMCs from blood, obtained less than 30 months after vaccination. The TCR sequence derives from a man aged 50-75 years who received an inactivated influenza vaccine. The chain joins TRBV5-6 to TRBJ2-3; the match to TRBD2 covers 7 bases. The CDR3 nucleotides read TGTGCTAGCAGCTTGTTCCCCCCAGCGGGGCTGGGGGGAGATACGCAGTATTTT. Amino acids: CASSLFPPAGLGGDTQYF.